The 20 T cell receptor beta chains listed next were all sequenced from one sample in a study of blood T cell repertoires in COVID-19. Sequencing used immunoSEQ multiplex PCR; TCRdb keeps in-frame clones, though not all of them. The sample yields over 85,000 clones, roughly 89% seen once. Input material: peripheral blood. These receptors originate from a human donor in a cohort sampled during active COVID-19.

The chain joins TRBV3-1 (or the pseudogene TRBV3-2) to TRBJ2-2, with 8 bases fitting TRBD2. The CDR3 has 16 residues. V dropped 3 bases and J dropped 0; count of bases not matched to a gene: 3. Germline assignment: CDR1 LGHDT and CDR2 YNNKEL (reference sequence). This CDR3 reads CASSHGGGPNTGELFF. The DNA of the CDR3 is TGTGCCAGCAGCCATGGCGGGGGGCCGAACACCGGGGAGCTGTTTTTT.

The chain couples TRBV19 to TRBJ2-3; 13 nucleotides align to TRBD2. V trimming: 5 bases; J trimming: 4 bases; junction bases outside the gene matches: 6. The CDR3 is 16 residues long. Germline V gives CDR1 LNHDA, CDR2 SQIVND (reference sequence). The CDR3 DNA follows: TGTGCCAGTAGTGAACGGACTAGCGGGAGTGCAGATACGCAGTATTTT. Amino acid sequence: CASSERTSGSADTQYF.

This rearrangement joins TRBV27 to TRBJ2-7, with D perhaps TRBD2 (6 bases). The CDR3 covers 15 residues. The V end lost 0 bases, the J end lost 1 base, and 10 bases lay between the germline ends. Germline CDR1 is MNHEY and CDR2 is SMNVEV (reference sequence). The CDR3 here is CASSLSWGTSYEQYF. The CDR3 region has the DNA TGTGCCAGCAGTTTATCGTGGGGGACTTCCTACGAGCAGTACTTC.

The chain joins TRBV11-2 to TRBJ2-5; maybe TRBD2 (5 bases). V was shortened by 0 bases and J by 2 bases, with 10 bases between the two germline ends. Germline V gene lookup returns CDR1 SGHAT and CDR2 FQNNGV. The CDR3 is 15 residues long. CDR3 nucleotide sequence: TGTGCCAGCAGCTTAGATTACCGGGATCAAGAGACCCAGTACTTC. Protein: CASSLDYRDQETQYF.

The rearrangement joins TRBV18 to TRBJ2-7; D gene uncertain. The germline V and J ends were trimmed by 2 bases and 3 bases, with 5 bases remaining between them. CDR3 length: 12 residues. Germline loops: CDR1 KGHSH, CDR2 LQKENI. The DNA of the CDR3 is TGTGCCAGCTCACCAGGTAGCTACGAGCAGTACTTC. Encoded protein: CASSPGSYEQYF. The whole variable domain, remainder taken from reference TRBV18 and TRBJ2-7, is NAGVMQNPRHLVRRRGQEARLRCSPMKGHSHVYWYRQLPEEGLKFMVYLQKENIIDESGMPKERFSAEFPKEGPSILRIQQVVRGDSAAYFCASSPGSYEQYFGPGTRLTVT.

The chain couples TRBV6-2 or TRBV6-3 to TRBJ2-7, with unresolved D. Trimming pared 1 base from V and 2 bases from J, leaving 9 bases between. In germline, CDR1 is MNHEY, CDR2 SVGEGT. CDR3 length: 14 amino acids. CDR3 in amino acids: CASSYFVGTYEQYF. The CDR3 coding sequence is TGTGCCAGCAGTTACTTTGTGGGCACCTACGAGCAGTACTTC.

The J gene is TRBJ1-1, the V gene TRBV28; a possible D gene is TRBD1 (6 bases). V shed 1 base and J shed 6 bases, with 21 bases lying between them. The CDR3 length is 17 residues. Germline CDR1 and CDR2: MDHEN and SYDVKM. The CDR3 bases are TGTGCCAGCAGTTTATCACCGGCCAGGGGAAGAGCACCTGAAGCTTTCTTT. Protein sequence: CASSLSPARGRAPEAFF.

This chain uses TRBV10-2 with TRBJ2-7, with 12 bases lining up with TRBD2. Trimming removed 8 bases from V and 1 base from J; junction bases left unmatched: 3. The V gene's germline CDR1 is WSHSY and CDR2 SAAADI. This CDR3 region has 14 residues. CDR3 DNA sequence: TGCGCCAGCGCACTAGCGGGAGGTTCCTACGAGCAGTACTTC. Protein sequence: CASALAGGSYEQYF.

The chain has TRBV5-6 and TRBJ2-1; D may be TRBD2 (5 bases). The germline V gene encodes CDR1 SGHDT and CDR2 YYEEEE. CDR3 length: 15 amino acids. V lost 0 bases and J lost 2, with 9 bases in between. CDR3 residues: CASSLGAGTYNEQFF. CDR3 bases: TGTGCCAGCAGCTTGGGTGCCGGGACCTACAATGAGCAGTTCTTC. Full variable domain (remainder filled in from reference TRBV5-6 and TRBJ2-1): DAGVTQSPTHLIKTRGQQVTLRCSPKSGHDTVSWYQQALGQGPQFIFQYYEEEERQRGNFPDRFSGHQFPNYSSELNVNALLLGDSALYLCASSLGAGTYNEQFFGPGTRLTVL.

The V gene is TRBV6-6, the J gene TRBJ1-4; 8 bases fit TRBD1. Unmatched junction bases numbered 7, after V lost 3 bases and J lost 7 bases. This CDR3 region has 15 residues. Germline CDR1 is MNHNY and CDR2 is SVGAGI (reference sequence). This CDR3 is CASSYEDRESEKLFF. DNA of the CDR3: TGTGCCAGCAGTTATGAGGACAGGGAGAGTGAAAAACTGTTTTTT.

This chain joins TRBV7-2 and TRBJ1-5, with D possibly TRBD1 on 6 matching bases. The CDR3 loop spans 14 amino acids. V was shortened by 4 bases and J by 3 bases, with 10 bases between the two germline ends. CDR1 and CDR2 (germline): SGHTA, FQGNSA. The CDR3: CASSSGQPNQPQHF. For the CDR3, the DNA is TGTGCCAGCAGCTCCGGACAGCCCAATCAGCCCCAGCATTTT.

The CDR3 is CASSIPSNYGYTF. The DNA for the CDR3 is TGTGCCAGTAGTATCCCCAGTAACTATGGCTACACCTTC. The chain is built from TRBV19 and TRBJ1-2; D not resolved. This CDR3 is 13 amino acids long. The V and J ends lost 3 bases and 1 base respectively, with 6 bases between them. CDR1 and CDR2 (germline): LNHDA, SQIVND (reference sequence).

CDR3 DNA: TGCGCCAGCAGTGAGATGAGCGGGAGCCCCTACAATGAGCAGTTCTTC. This sequence encodes CASSEMSGSPYNEQFF. The genes are TRBV10-2 and TRBJ2-1, with 8 bases matching TRBD2. V lost 2 bases to trimming and J lost 2 bases; unmatched junction nucleotides: 5. The CDR3 is 16 amino acids. Germline lookup yields CDR1 WSHSY and CDR2 SAAADI.

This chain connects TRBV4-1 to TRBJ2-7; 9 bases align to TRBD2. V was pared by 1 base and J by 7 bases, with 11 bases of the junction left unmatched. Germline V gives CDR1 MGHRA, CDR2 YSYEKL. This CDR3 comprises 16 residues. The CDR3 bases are TGCGCCAGCAGCCAAGTTTCGGTAGCGGGGGCGGGGGAGCAGTACTTC. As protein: CASSQVSVAGAGEQYF.

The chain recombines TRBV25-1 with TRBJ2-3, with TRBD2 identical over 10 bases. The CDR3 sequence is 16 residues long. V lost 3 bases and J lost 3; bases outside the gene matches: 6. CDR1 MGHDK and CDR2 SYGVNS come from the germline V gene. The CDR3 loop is CASSDTSGIVTDTQYF. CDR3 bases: TGTGCCAGCAGTGATACTAGCGGGATAGTTACAGATACGCAGTATTTT.

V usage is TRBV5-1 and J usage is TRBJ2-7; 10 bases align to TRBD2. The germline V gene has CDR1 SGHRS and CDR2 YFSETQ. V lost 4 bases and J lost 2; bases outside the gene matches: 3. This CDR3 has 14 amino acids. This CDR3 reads CASSPLAGAYEQYF. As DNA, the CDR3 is TGCGCCAGCAGCCCTCTAGCGGGAGCCTACGAGCAGTACTTC. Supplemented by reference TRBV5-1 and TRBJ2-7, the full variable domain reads KAGVTQTPRYLIKTRGQQVTLSCSPISGHRSVSWYQQTPGQGLQFLFEYFSETQRNKGNFPGRFSGRQFSNSRSEMNVSTLELGDSALYLCASSPLAGAYEQYFGPGTRLTVT.

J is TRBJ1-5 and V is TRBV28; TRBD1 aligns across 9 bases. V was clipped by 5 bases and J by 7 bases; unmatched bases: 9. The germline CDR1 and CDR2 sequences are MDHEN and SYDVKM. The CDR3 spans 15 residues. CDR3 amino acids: CASSPQGQGKQPQHF. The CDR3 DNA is TGTGCCAGCAGTCCCCAAGGACAGGGGAAACAGCCCCAGCATTTT.

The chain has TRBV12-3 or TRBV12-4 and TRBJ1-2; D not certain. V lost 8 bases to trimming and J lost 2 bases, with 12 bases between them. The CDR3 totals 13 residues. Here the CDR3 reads CASLSYGNYGYTF. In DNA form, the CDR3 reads TGTGCCAGCCTCAGTTACGGGAACTATGGCTACACCTTC.

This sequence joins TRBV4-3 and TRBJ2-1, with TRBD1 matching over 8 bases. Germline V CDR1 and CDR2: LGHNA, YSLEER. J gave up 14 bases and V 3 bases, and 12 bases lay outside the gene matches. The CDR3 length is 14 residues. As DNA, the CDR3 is TGCGCCAGCAGCCACGGTTTAGGGACAGGAGCAGAGTTCTTC. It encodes CASSHGLGTGAEFF.

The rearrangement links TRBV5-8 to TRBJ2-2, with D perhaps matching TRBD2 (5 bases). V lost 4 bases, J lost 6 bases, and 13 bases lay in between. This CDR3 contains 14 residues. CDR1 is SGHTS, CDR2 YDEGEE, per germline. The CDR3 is CASSPRVGAGELFF. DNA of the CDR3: TGTGCCAGCAGCCCACGGGTCGGGGCCGGGGAGCTGTTTTTT.